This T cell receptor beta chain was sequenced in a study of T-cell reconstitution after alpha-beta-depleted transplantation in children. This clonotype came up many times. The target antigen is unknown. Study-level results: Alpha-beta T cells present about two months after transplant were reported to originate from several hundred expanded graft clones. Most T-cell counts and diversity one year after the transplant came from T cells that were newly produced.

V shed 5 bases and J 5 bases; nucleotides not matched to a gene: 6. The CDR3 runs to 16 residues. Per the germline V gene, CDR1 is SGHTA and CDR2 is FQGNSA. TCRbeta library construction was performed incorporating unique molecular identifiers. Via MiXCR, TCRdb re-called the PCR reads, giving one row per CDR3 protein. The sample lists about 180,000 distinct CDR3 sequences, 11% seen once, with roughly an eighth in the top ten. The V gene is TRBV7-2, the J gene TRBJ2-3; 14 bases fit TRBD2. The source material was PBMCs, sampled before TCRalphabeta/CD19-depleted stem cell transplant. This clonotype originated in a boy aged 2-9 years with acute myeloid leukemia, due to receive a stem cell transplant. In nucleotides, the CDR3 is TGTGCCAGCAGCCCGCGACTAGCGGGGGGGATAGATACGCAGTATTTT. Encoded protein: CASSPRLAGGIDTQYF.